This T cell receptor beta chain originates from a study of T-cell reconstitution after alpha-beta-depleted transplantation in children (dated by TCRdb to the mid-2010s). About the full investigation: T-cell immune reconstitution after TCRalphabeta/CD19-depleted allogeneic hematopoietic cell transplantation in children was quantitatively tracked in the study by means of TCR repertoire profiling.

Read against the paper, the sample's treatment or condition label means: allogeneic hematopoietic cell transplantation with graft depleted of TCRalphabeta T cells and CD19 B cells. TCRalphabeta/CD19-depleted allogeneic hematopoietic cell grafts were given to the transplant recipients, all of whom were children. V is pared back by 2 bases and J by 3 bases, with 11 bases lying between the germline termini. The germline V gene specifies SGHRS as CDR1 and YFSETQ as CDR2. The CDR3, from cysteine to phenylalanine, totals 15 residues. Left in the record is the CDR3 DNA by itself, 45 bases read in frame from the first base. General study outcomes and caveats: The apparently early alphabetaT-cell count recovery about two months after transplant was reportedly dependent on only several hundred rapidly expanded clones derived from non-depleted graft cells. In some patients, high TCRbeta diversity at day 60 was attributed to recipient T cells and intrathymic progenitors that had survived conditioning. Hyperexpanded clone frequencies declined over subsequent months; after one year, T-cell counts and TCRbeta diversity were mostly attributed to newly produced T cells.

This clonotype was recorded many times. Its specific antigen is unknown. No much larger clone is present one base from it, and per-base qualities are unavailable. The method behind the library was PCR. The sequencing machine was an Illumina HiSeq 2500. To normalize quantification of the TCRbeta repertoire, the TCR libraries were built with molecular barcoding that relied on unique molecular identifiers. The raw public reads went through TCRdb reprocessing: fastp at Q25, MiXCR clone calling, in-frame beta chains kept. Every distinct CDR3 protein forms one entry, paired with its most common genes and DNA. The sample includes 200,000 to 250,000 distinct CDR3 sequences, with 6.5% to 9% observed a single time. In total, the top ten clones hold roughly 5.8% of the sample.

The input for sequencing was PBMCs, mostly from graft donor cells, taken 180 days after TCRalphabeta/CD19-depleted stem cell transplant. The sequence was collected from a male patient aged 10 to 17 who had a stem cell transplant for acute lymphoblastic leukemia, so the T cells may come from the graft donor. The chain is made from TRBV5-1 and TRBJ2-2; the D gene cannot be resolved reliably. The DNA sequence is TGCGCCAGCAGCTTTTCACGGCAGGACACCGGGGAGCTGTTTTTT. It specifies CASSFSRQDTGELFF.